A selection of T cell receptor beta chains follows, all from one sample in a study of blood T cell repertoires in COVID-19. Using immunoSEQ multiplex PCR, the repertoire was profiled, and TCRdb retains in-frame clones only, with some absent. Here the sample spans 200,000 to 300,000 clones, roughly 86% being singletons. The sample taken for sequencing was peripheral blood. These receptors were obtained from a man in his forties who had recovered from COVID-19. CDR3s include the opening cysteine and the closing phenylalanine or tryptophan. A D gene is named only where the DNA matches it firmly. Not all rows give a size; the values are once, few, many and, for expanded clones, a class.

clone_size	d_call	v_call	j_call	cdr3_length	cdr3_nt	cdr3_aa
once	NA	TRBV11-3	TRBJ2-1	12	TGTGCCAGCCGGGGTGTGGCGGGGAAGCAGTTCTTC	CASRGVAGKQFF
NA	NA	TRBV7-9	TRBJ1-1	11	TGTGCCAGCAGCTCCGAGGTGGAAGCTTTCTTT	CASSSEVEAFF
NA	NA	TRBV11-2	TRBJ2-2	12	TGTGCCAGCAGCTTAAATCACGGGGAGCTGTTTTTT	CASSLNHGELFF
NA	NA	TRBV10-3	TRBJ1-5	17	TGTGCCATCAGATGGACCGAGGAGGTGAGAAGCAATCAGCCCCAGCATTTT	CAIRWTEEVRSNQPQHF
NA	NA	TRBV9	TRBJ1-3	15	TGTGCCAGCAGCGTACAGGGTCCCTCTGGAAACACCATATATTTT	CASSVQGPSGNTIYF
NA	TRBD1	TRBV9	TRBJ2-5	16	TGTGCCAGCAGCCGGAGGGGACAGGCAAACCAAGAGACCCAGTACTTC	CASSRRGQANQETQYF
once	NA	TRBV9	TRBJ1-4	15	TGTGCCAGCAGCCTTTTTCATTCGGCTAATGAAAAACTGTTTTTT	CASSLFHSANEKLFF
NA	NA	TRBV7-9	TRBJ1-3	15	TGTGCCAGCAGCTTAGCACCGGGGGTCGGAAACACCATATATTTT	CASSLAPGVGNTIYF
once	TRBD2	TRBV2	TRBJ2-7	13	TGTGCCAGCAGCTCGGGACTAGCCTACGAGCAGTACTTC	CASSSGLAYEQYF
NA	NA	TRBV12-3/TRBV12-4	TRBJ1-6	11	TGTGCCAGCAGTTTAACGGGACCCCTCCACTTT	CASSLTGPLHF
NA	TRBD2	TRBV6-4	TRBJ2-2	19	TGTGCCAGCAGTGACACAACTAGCGGGGGGGTATCGAACACCGGGGAGCTGTTTTTT	CASSDTTSGGVSNTGELFF
NA	NA	TRBV6-5	TRBJ1-3	15	TGTGCCAGCAGCGATACCCTGAGCTCTGGAAACACCATATATTTT	CASSDTLSSGNTIYF
NA	NA	TRBV5-1	TRBJ2-1	15	TGCGCCAGCAGCTTGGTTACAGGGATCTACAATGAGCAGTTCTTC	CASSLVTGIYNEQFF
NA	TRBD2	TRBV7-2	TRBJ2-1	15	TGTGCCAGCATCCCCGGACTAGCGGCCCGCAATGAGCAGTTCTTC	CASIPGLAARNEQFF
NA	TRBD1	TRBV5-1	TRBJ1-2	15	TGCGCCAGCAGCTTGGACAGGGGGACTAACTATGGCTACACCTTC	CASSLDRGTNYGYTF
NA	NA	TRBV5-1	TRBJ2-1	16	TGCGCCAGCAGCTTGGCCCCGGGACTTACCCCAAAGGAGCAGTTCTTC	CASSLAPGLTPKEQFF
NA	NA	TRBV3-1/TRBV3-2	TRBJ2-3	15	TGTGCCAGCAGCCTGACCCACTATTCCACAGATACGCAGTATTTT	CASSLTHYSTDTQYF
NA	NA	TRBV19	TRBJ1-2	15	TGTGCCAGTAGTATCGGATCCACAGGGCCCTATGGCTACACCTTC	CASSIGSTGPYGYTF
NA	TRBD1	TRBV3-1/TRBV3-2	TRBJ2-1	15	TGTGCCAGCAGCCAAAGGGACAGGGGGCGGTATGAGCAGTTCTTC	CASSQRDRGRYEQFF
NA	NA	TRBV19	TRBJ1-4	13	TGTGCCAGTAGTATCCTTGGGGCTGAAAAACTGTTTTTT	CASSILGAEKLFF
NA	TRBD1	TRBV23-1	TRBJ1-5	14	TGCGCCAGCAATGACGGGACAGACAATCAGCCCCAGCATTTT	CASNDGTDNQPQHF
NA	NA	TRBV7-7	TRBJ2-1	15	TGTGCCAGCAGCTTAGACGCGAGCTCCTACAATGAGCAGTTCTTC	CASSLDASSYNEQFF